The sample holds many counts of the clone carrying this T cell receptor beta chain. The antigen is undetermined. This sample is part of a study of Graves' ophthalmopathy and Graves' hyperthyroidism. Across the study: Peripheral blood was gathered at the point of initial diagnosis, before any treatment started. Study findings and constraints: In blood appeared most of the expanded thyroid clonotypes whose frequency exceeded 0.001.

All donors with ophthalmopathy were recorded as having moderate-to-severe activity, CAS ≥3, NOSPECS ≥4 and a duration under 3 months. V dropped 6 bases and J dropped 3; count of bases not matched to a gene: 2. The CDR3 is 13 amino acids. Amplification from RNA transcripts yielded the TCR beta CDR3 regions. First-round RT-PCR employed HTBI primers, with a second-round multiplex PCR after it. TCRdb reprocessed the multiplex PCR reads via MiXCR and lists one record per CDR3 protein. The sample yields 210,000 or so distinct CDR3 sequences, around 30% seen once. The source material was peripheral blood. The chain recombines TRBV12-3 or TRBV12-4 with TRBJ2-5, with 9 bases aligning to TRBD1. The TCR originated in a man aged 50 to 60 with Graves' ophthalmopathy. In nucleotides, the CDR3 is TGTGCCAGCAGAAGACAGGGGGAAGAGACCCAGTACTTC. As protein: CASRRQGEETQYF.